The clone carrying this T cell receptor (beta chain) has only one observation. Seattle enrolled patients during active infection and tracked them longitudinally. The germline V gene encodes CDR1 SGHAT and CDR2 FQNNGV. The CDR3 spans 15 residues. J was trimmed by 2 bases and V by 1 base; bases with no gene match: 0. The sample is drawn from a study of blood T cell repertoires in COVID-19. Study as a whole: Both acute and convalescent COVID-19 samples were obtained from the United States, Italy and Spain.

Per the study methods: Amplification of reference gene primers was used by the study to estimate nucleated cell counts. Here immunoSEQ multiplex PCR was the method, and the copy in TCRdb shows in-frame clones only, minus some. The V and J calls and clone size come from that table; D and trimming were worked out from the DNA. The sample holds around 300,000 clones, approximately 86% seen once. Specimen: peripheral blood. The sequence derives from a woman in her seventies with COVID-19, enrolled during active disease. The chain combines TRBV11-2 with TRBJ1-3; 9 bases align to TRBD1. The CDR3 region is CASSLGTGAGNTIYF. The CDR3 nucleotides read TGTGCCAGCAGCTTAGGGACAGGGGCTGGAAACACCATATATTTT. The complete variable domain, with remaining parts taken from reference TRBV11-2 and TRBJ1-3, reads EAGVAQSPRYKIIEKRQSVAFWCNPISGHATLYWYQQILGQGPKLLIQFQNNGVVDDSQLPKDRFSAERLKGVDSTLKIQPAKLEDSAVYLCASSLGTGAGNTIYFGEGSWLTVV.